This is a list of T cell receptor beta chains from one sample in a study of blood T cell repertoires in COVID-19. Sequencing was performed with immunoSEQ multiplex PCR; in TCRdb, only in-frame clones are kept and a portion is missing. The table has 210,000 or so clones, roughly nine tenths seen once. The sample was peripheral blood. These receptors all stem from a man aged 35-49 years with acute or convalescent COVID-19. Both conserved end residues are part of each CDR3. Each record gives: clone size, D gene, V gene, J gene, CDR3 DNA, CDR3 protein. D genes are given only for firm matches. Clone sizes are given selectively: once, few, many, or a class where the clone is expanded.

.	.	TRBV7-2	TRBJ1-6	TGTGCCAGCAGCTTCCAGGGAAATTCACCCCTCCACTTT	CASSFQGNSPLHF
.	.	TRBV9	TRBJ1-4	TGTGCCAGCAGCCCCACCAGGGGTCCAACTAATGAAAAACTGTTTTTT	CASSPTRGPTNEKLFF
.	TRBD2	TRBV5-1	TRBJ2-3	TGCGCCAGCAGCTTGGGGACTAGCGGGTCAGATACGCAGTATTTT	CASSLGTSGSDTQYF
.	TRBD1	TRBV7-3	TRBJ1-2	TGTGCCAGCAGCTCGACAGGGAGCGGCTATGGCTACACCTTC	CASSSTGSGYGYTF
.	.	TRBV5-5	TRBJ1-4	TGTGCCAGCAGCACCCGCCCCGGGACTAACAATGAAAAACTGTTTTTT	CASSTRPGTNNEKLFF
.	.	TRBV6-2/TRBV6-3	TRBJ2-7	TGTGCCAGCAGTACCGGGTTCCCCTACGAGCAGTACTTC	CASSTGFPYEQYF
.	TRBD1	TRBV7-9	TRBJ2-5	TGTGCCAGCAGCTGGGAAAGGGGACAGTCCCGCCAAGAGACCCAGTACTTC	CASSWERGQSRQETQYF
few	.	TRBV5-1	TRBJ2-7	TGCGCCAGCAGCTATTCCTCGACAGGCCTGTCCTACGAGCAGTACTTC	CASSYSSTGLSYEQYF
.	.	TRBV27	TRBJ1-5	TGTGCCAGCAGTTTCTATGGTCAGCCCCAGCATTTT	CASSFYGQPQHF
.	TRBD1	TRBV29-1	TRBJ2-1	TGCAGCGTGCGCGACAGGGGATGGGACAATGAGCAGTTCTTC	CSVRDRGWDNEQFF
once	TRBD2	TRBV7-2	TRBJ2-2	TGTGCCAGCAGCTCGGGACTAGCCGGAGTCGGGGAGCTGTTTTTT	CASSSGLAGVGELFF
.	TRBD1	TRBV9	TRBJ1-6	TGTGCCAGCAGCTTATCGGGACAGGCTAATTCACCCCTCCACTTT	CASSLSGQANSPLHF
.	.	TRBV28	TRBJ2-7	TGTGCCAGCAGGACGGACAAGAGCTCCTACGAGCAGTACTTC	CASRTDKSSYEQYF
.	.	TRBV9	TRBJ2-5	TGTGCCAGCAGCGTAGGAAGTAGCGTGTACCAAGAGACCCAGTACTTC	CASSVGSSVYQETQYF
.	.	TRBV27	TRBJ1-1	TGTGCCAGCAGTCCTCGACAGAACACTGAAGCTTTCTTT	CASSPRQNTEAFF
.	.	TRBV5-1	TRBJ2-2	TGCGCCAGCAGCCCCCAGAGGATCGGTTCCACCGGGGAGCTGTTTTTT	CASSPQRIGSTGELFF
.	TRBD1	TRBV4-1	TRBJ2-7	TGCGCCAGCAGCCAAGAGACAGGGTTCTCCTACGAGCAGTACTTC	CASSQETGFSYEQYF
.	TRBD2	TRBV6-1	TRBJ2-5	TGTGCCAGCAGTGAAGGGAGAGGTCTAGCGGGGGTGTGGGGCCAGTACTTC	CASSEGRGLAGVWGQYF
.	.	TRBV28	TRBJ2-7	TGTGCCAGCACTTTTAGCGGCGGCTCCTACGAGCAGTACTTC	CASTFSGGSYEQYF
.	.	TRBV10-3	TRBJ2-7	TGTGCCATAAAGGAGGGGACAGTGTCGAAAGAGCAGTACTTC	CAIKEGTVSKEQYF
.	TRBD1	TRBV10-3	TRBJ1-2	TGTGCCATCAGGGAGGGGACAGGGTTAAACTATGGCTACACCTTC	CAIREGTGLNYGYTF
.	.	TRBV5-1	TRBJ2-6	TGCGCCAGCAGCTTGGTCCCTACAGGGATTTCTGGGGCCAACGTCCTGACTTTC	CASSLVPTGISGANVLTF
once	.	TRBV2	TRBJ2-7	TGTGCCAGCAAGCGACTAGTATACGAGCAGTACTTC	CASKRLVYEQYF
.	.	TRBV27	TRBJ1-3	TGTGCCAGCTCAATCAGGTCCGGAAACACCATATATTTT	CASSIRSGNTIYF
.	.	TRBV21-1	TRBJ1-1	TGTGCCAGCAGCAAAATACCCAGGGATCCGAACACTGAAGCTTTCTTT	CASSKIPRDPNTEAFF
.	TRBD2	TRBV5-4	TRBJ2-3	TGTGCCAGCAGCTTAAGCGGGGGGCGCACAGATACGCAGTATTTT	CASSLSGGRTDTQYF
.	.	TRBV5-5	TRBJ1-2	TGTGCCAGCAGCTTGAGTCCAGGGAACCACTATGGCTACACCTTC	CASSLSPGNHYGYTF
.	.	TRBV3-1/TRBV3-2	TRBJ2-1	TGTGCCAGCAGCCAAGATGGGCGTGAGCAGTTCTTC	CASSQDGREQFF
.	.	TRBV6-2/TRBV6-3	TRBJ1-5	TGTGCCAGCAGCACCCTCTCAGACAGGAGCAATCAGCCCCAGCATTTT	CASSTLSDRSNQPQHF
.	TRBD2	TRBV9	TRBJ2-3	TGTGCCAGCAGCGTAGAGGCGGGGGGGCCCGGAGGCACAGATACGCAGTATTTT	CASSVEAGGPGGTDTQYF
once	TRBD1	TRBV4-1	TRBJ1-2	TGCGCCAGCAGCCAACAAACCCGGGACAGGGGCTATTGGGACTATGGCTACACCTTC	CASSQQTRDRGYWDYGYTF
.	TRBD2	TRBV5-1	TRBJ2-7	TGCGCCAGCAGCTTGGCGATAGCGGGGGGGCCTCGAGAGCAGTACTTC	CASSLAIAGGPREQYF
.	.	TRBV10-2	TRBJ1-2	TGCGCCAGCAGTGAGTACAGGGACTATGGCTACACCTTC	CASSEYRDYGYTF
.	.	TRBV11-2	TRBJ1-1	TGTGCCAGCAGCACCCCGTGGGGGGGATTGAACACTGAAGCTTTCTTT	CASSTPWGGLNTEAFF
.	TRBD1	TRBV7-9	TRBJ2-6	TGTGCCAGCAGCTTAGGGAGACAGGGACCCTCTGGGGCCAACGTCCTGACTTTC	CASSLGRQGPSGANVLTF
.	TRBD1	TRBV5-6	TRBJ2-2	TGTGCCAGCAGCTACTGGCCTGGGGGACAGGGGAGGACCGGGGAGCTGTTTTTT	CASSYWPGGQGRTGELFF
.	.	TRBV18	TRBJ1-2	TGTGCCAGCTCACCACCAGCTAGCCTTCCTGGCTCTAACTATGGCTACACCTTC	CASSPPASLPGSNYGYTF
.	TRBD2	TRBV5-5	TRBJ2-1	TGTGCCAGCAGCTCGGCCCCTCTCGGGACTACCTACAATGAGCAGTTCTTC	CASSSAPLGTTYNEQFF
.	TRBD2	TRBV9	TRBJ2-2	TGTGCCAGCAGCACCCGGACTAGCAGCACCGGGGAGCTGTTTTTT	CASSTRTSSTGELFF
.	TRBD1	TRBV7-8	TRBJ1-2	TGTGCCAGCTCGTCCTCGGCCGACAGGGTTCGTGGCTACACCTTC	CASSSSADRVRGYTF
few	.	TRBV7-9	TRBJ1-6	TGTGCCAGCAGCCCCGGGAACCGGGATTCACCCCTCCACTTT	CASSPGNRDSPLHF
.	.	TRBV29-1	TRBJ2-2	TGCAGCGTTGTGCCGGACACCGGGGAGCTGTTTTTT	CSVVPDTGELFF
.	.	TRBV7-2	TRBJ2-7	TGTGCCAGCAGCTTGTACTACAGGGCCTACGAGCAGTACTTC	CASSLYYRAYEQYF
.	TRBD1	TRBV7-3	TRBJ2-7	TGTGCCAGCAGCTTGGGTCGCAGGGGGCGGTCCGAGCAGTACTTC	CASSLGRRGRSEQYF
.	.	TRBV24-1	TRBJ2-3	TGTGCCACCGCTACGGGGAGCACAGATACGCAGTATTTT	CATATGSTDTQYF
once	.	TRBV7-9	TRBJ2-3	TGTGCCAGCAGAACCACAGGATTACCAGATACGCAGTATTTT	CASRTTGLPDTQYF
.	.	TRBV6-5	TRBJ2-2	TGTGCCAGCAGTTTACAGCAACCCACCGGGGAGCTGTTTTTT	CASSLQQPTGELFF
.	TRBD2	TRBV6-4	TRBJ2-3	TGTGCCAGCAGTCCTGGACTAGCGGGGGGGGCGAGGACAGATACGCAGTATTTT	CASSPGLAGGARTDTQYF
.	TRBD1	TRBV5-6	TRBJ1-2	TGTGCCAGCAGCTTTCGGCGACAGGGGGCATTTATACCCTATGGCTACACCTTC	CASSFRRQGAFIPYGYTF
.	TRBD2	TRBV5-1	TRBJ2-5	TGCGCCAGCCACGGACTAGCGGGGCCCCAAGAGACCCAGTACTTC	CASHGLAGPQETQYF
.	TRBD2	TRBV12-5	TRBJ2-7	TGTGCTAGTGGCCAGACTAGCGGGGGACTCTACGAGCAGTACTTC	CASGQTSGGLYEQYF
.	TRBD2	TRBV13	TRBJ2-7	TGTGCCAGCAGCTTCTCCGGGGGGGCCGAGTATTACGAGCAGTACTTC	CASSFSGGAEYYEQYF
.	.	TRBV29-1	TRBJ2-3	TGCAGCGCCTCGCCCCAGGGGATCGGCACAGATACGCAGTATTTT	CSASPQGIGTDTQYF
.	.	TRBV5-8	TRBJ1-3	TGTGCCAGCAGCCGCCGGTTGGGGGGTGGAAACACCATATATTTT	CASSRRLGGGNTIYF
.	TRBD1	TRBV2	TRBJ2-3	TGTGCCAGCCAGGACAGGGCTAGCACAGATACGCAGTATTTT	CASQDRASTDTQYF